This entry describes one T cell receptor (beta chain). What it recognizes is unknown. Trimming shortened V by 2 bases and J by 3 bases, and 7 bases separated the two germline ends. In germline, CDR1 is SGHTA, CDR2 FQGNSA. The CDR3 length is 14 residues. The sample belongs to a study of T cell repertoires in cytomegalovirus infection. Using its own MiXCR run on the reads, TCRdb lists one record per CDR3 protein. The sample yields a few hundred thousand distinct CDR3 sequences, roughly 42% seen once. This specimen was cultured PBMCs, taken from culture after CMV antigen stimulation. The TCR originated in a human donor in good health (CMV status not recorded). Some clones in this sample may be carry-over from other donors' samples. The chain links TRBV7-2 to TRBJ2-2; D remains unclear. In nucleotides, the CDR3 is TGTGCCAGCAGCTTAAGGAGCCACACCGGGGAGCTGTTTTTT. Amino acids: CASSLRSHTGELFF.